The rows below give T cell receptor beta chains drawn from one sample of a study of identical twins. TCRdb passed the 5' RACE reads through MiXCR, listing each CDR3 protein once. The sample includes some 560,000 distinct CDR3 sequences, more than 9% seen only once; the top ten take around 3%. This sample also appeared in a second study, on yellow fever vaccine responses in identical twins.

The sequencing sample was made of PBMCs. These receptor sequences come from a woman aged 18 to 35 in good health. Each CDR3 is given with its conserved first and last residue. A D gene is named only where the DNA matches it firmly. Size is stated for part of the rows, as once, few or many counts, or as a class when the clone is expanded.

many	TRBV7-9	TRBJ2-7	NA	CASSLEGRDEQYF	TGTGCCAGCAGCTTAGAAGGTCGGGACGAGCAGTACTTC
many	TRBV7-9	TRBJ1-4	NA	CASSLVRTKLFF	TGTGCCAGCAGCTTAGTGAGGACAAAACTGTTTTTT
NA	TRBV29-1	TRBJ1-2	NA	CSVEEGPGGGYTF	TGCAGCGTTGAAGAGGGGCCCGGCGGGGGCTACACCTTC
many	TRBV20-1	TRBJ2-4	NA	CSAYRRSAKNIQYF	TGCAGTGCATATCGAAGATCAGCCAAAAACATTCAGTACTTC
NA	TRBV3-1	TRBJ2-3	TRBD2	CASSQPGGATYF	TGTGCCAGCAGCCAACCCGGGGGGGCAACATATTTT
many	TRBV20-1	TRBJ1-1	TRBD1	CSAPTGGSEAFF	TGCAGTGCTCCAACAGGGGGATCTGAAGCTTTCTTT
few	TRBV20-1	TRBJ2-1	TRBD2	CSATQSGTGNEQFF	TGCAGTGCTACTCAGAGCGGGACGGGGAATGAGCAGTTCTTC
NA	TRBV12-3/TRBV12-4	TRBJ1-5	NA	CASTSSGLGQPQHF	TGTGCCAGCACCTCCTCAGGGTTAGGTCAGCCCCAGCATTTT
few	TRBV6-1	TRBJ2-1	NA	CASSQYSPTLEQFF	TGTGCCAGCAGCCAGTATTCCCCTACTCTGGAGCAGTTCTTC
NA	TRBV28	TRBJ1-4	NA	CASSFSGRNEKLFF	TGTGCCAGCAGTTTCAGCGGACGTAATGAAAAACTGTTTTTT
NA	TRBV18	TRBJ2-3	TRBD2	CASSPLPGLAGGTTDTQYF	TGTGCCAGCTCACCGCTACCGGGACTAGCGGGGGGAACCACAGATACGCAGTATTTT
NA	TRBV20-1	TRBJ2-3	TRBD1	CCARDPGGSTYTDTQYF	TGCTGTGCTAGAGATCCAGGGGGTAGCACTTACACAGATACGCAGTATTTT
few	TRBV6-6	TRBJ1-1	TRBD1	CASSDRVSYEAFF	TGTGCCAGCAGTGACAGGGTATCCTATGAAGCTTTCTTT
many	TRBV11-2	TRBJ2-1	TRBD1	CASSTNPRDRGHNEQFF	TGTGCCAGCAGCACCAACCCCCGGGACAGGGGACACAATGAGCAGTTCTTC
many	TRBV29-1	TRBJ2-5	NA	CSATYGGGETQYF	TGCAGCGCCACGTATGGGGGAGGAGAGACCCAGTACTTC
NA	TRBV12-3/TRBV12-4	TRBJ2-5	NA	CTSSLAMGGTFFQETQYF	TGTACCAGCAGTTTAGCGATGGGCGGGACATTCTTTCAAGAGACCCAGTACTTC
few	TRBV5-1	TRBJ2-1	NA	CASSFNPRDTTYNEQFF	TGCGCCAGCAGCTTTAATCCCCGGGACACGACTTACAATGAGCAGTTCTTC
NA	TRBV2	TRBJ2-2	NA	CASSETRVSGGELFF	TGTGCCAGCAGTGAAACGAGGGTATCTGGCGGGGAGCTGTTTTTT
NA	TRBV10-3	TRBJ1-6	NA	CAIHREQGSPLHF	TGTGCCATCCACAGGGAACAGGGTTCACCCCTCCACTTT
NA	TRBV20-1	TRBJ2-1	TRBD2	CSARDPVGGSGNEQFF	TGCAGTGCTAGAGATCCGGTGGGCGGGAGCGGGAATGAGCAGTTCTTC
few	TRBV4-3	TRBJ2-7	TRBD1	CASSQETGEAYEQYF	TGCGCCAGCAGCCAAGAGACAGGGGAGGCCTACGAGCAGTACTTC
few	TRBV9	TRBJ2-3	NA	CASWLRRSTDTQYF	TGTGCCAGCTGGTTGAGGAGGAGCACAGATACGCAGTATTTT
NA	TRBV29-1	TRBJ2-1	TRBD2	CSLLGLGYNEQFF	TGCAGCCTACTGGGACTAGGCTACAATGAGCAGTTCTTC
many	TRBV7-9	TRBJ2-7	TRBD2	CASSPSGGLEQYF	TGTGCCAGCAGCCCTAGCGGGGGGCTCGAGCAGTACTTC
few	TRBV30	TRBJ2-2	TRBD1	CAWGFGTGSGELFF	TGTGCCTGGGGATTTGGGACAGGGTCCGGGGAGCTGTTTTTT
NA	TRBV3-1	TRBJ2-3	TRBD2	CASSQDPLAGGIGDTQYF	TGTGCCAGCAGCCAAGATCCCCTAGCGGGGGGAATCGGAGATACGCAGTATTTT
few	TRBV21-1	TRBJ1-1	NA	CASSKAPGPNTEAFF	TGTGCCAGCAGCAAAGCGCCAGGGCCCAACACTGAAGCTTTCTTT
NA	TRBV6-1	TRBJ1-5	NA	CASIKDRSSNQPQHF	TGTGCCAGCATCAAAGACAGGTCAAGCAATCAGCCCCAGCATTTT
NA	TRBV5-1	TRBJ2-1	TRBD1	CASSSTGVYYNEQFF	TGCGCCAGCAGCTCGACAGGGGTGTACTACAATGAGCAGTTCTTC
few	TRBV7-9	TRBJ2-5	NA	CASTHPGQETQYF	TGTGCCAGCACCCATCCGGGACAAGAGACCCAGTACTTC
NA	TRBV12-3/TRBV12-4	TRBJ2-1	NA	CASSLVQRTISYNEQFF	TGTGCCAGCAGTTTAGTCCAGCGGACCATCTCCTACAATGAGCAGTTCTTC
NA	TRBV18	TRBJ2-3	NA	CASTSSITDTQYF	TGTGCCAGCACTAGTTCCATCACAGATACGCAGTATTTT
many	TRBV29-1	TRBJ1-1	NA	CSVEVWGNTEAFF	TGCAGCGTTGAAGTTTGGGGGAACACTGAAGCTTTCTTT
many	TRBV29-1	TRBJ2-3	NA	CSVEVRGRADTQYF	TGCAGCGTTGAAGTGCGAGGGCGGGCAGATACGCAGTATTTT